Detailed here is one TCR beta chain. The CDR3 has 15 residues. CDR1 and CDR2 (germline): SGHTA, FQGNSA. Trimming removed 3 bases from V and 3 bases from J; junction bases left unmatched: 4. The record originates from a study of T cell changes during pregnancy in multiple sclerosis. Method: immunoSEQ multiplex PCR; TCRdb's copy keeps in-frame clones and lacks some. Here the sample spans around 70,000 clones, roughly 94% being singletons. The TCR originated in a female donor with multiple sclerosis, enrolled in a pregnancy study. The chain is built from TRBV7-2 and TRBJ2-1; 8 bases are a match to TRBD1. This material consisted of peripheral blood, taken after pregnancy. CDR3 sequence (DNA): TGTGCCAGCAGCTTGAGACAGGGGATCTACAATGAGCAGTTCTTC. Encoded protein: CASSLRQGIYNEQFF.